A single sample gave rise to the 14 T cell receptor beta chains below, sequenced in a study of cytomegalovirus exposure and HLA in healthy donors. Primers for the PCR totalled 60 Vbeta and 13 Jbeta. The table came from immunoSEQ multiplex PCR; TCRdb's copy has only in-frame clones and leaves some out. The data contain approximately 140,000 clones, about two thirds of them singletons. The sample consisted of PBMCs. Source of these receptors: a human donor in good health.

This clone was recorded once. Germline and junction disagree at one end, which may indicate a read error. V is TRBV7-9 and J is TRBJ1-2, with D unresolved. CDR3 length equals 15 residues. Germline assignment: CDR1 SEHNR and CDR2 FQNEAQ (reference sequence). The DNA of the CDR3 is TGTTCCAGCACCTCCACGCCCGGAGTCGTCTATGGCTACACCTTC. Its protein is CSSTSTPGVVYGYTF.

V usage is TRBV5-6 and J usage is TRBJ1-3; no firm D call. The germline gives CDR1 SGHDT, CDR2 YYEEEE. V was pared by 4 bases and J by 0 bases, with 17 bases between. This CDR3 is 17 amino acids long. CDR3 region: CASSLSSAALSGNTIYF. The CDR3 nucleotides are TGTGCCAGCAGCCTTAGTAGCGCAGCGCTCTCTGGAAACACCATATATTTT.

J is TRBJ1-5 and V is TRBV5-5; 7 bases are a match to TRBD1. This CDR3 is 16 amino acids long. With 0 bases clipped from V and 5 bases from J, the junction kept 8 bases outside the gene matches. Germline CDR1 reads SGHKS; CDR2 reads YYEKEE (reference sequence). For the CDR3, the DNA is TGTGCCAGCAGCTTGGGGGGACAGATCCTGCATCAGCCCCAGCATTTT. It specifies CASSLGGQILHQPQHF.

The V and J genes are TRBV15 and TRBJ1-5; tentative D call: TRBD1 (6 bases). This CDR3 region has 14 residues. Looked up from germline, CDR1 is LNHNV and CDR2 is YYDKDF (reference sequence). The V and J ends lost 0 bases and 4 bases respectively, with 7 bases between them. The CDR3 DNA sequence: TGTGCCACCAGCAGAGAGAGGGGGAATCAGCCCCAGCATTTT. This gives the protein CATSRERGNQPQHF.

The gene calls are TRBV9 and TRBJ1-6, with D hard to call. The CDR3 spans 12 residues. Between the trimmed V and J ends, which lost 3 bases and 9 bases, there was a span of 7 bases. Germline V gene sequence: CDR1 SGDLS, CDR2 YYNGEE. DNA of the CDR3: TGTGCCAGCAGCGCCCTATTTTCACCCCTCCACTTT. Amino acids: CASSALFSPLHF.

Points on this clone: The junction does not match germline at one end; this may be a read error. This sequence joins TRBV30 and TRBJ2-7; no clear D. Germline-derived CDR1 and CDR2 are GTSNPN and SVGIG (reference sequence). This CDR3 comprises 12 residues. CDR3 amino acids: CAWSPPLADLRF. The CDR3 coding sequence is TGTGCCTGGAGTCCCCCTTTGGCCGATCTTCGCTTC.

The chain links TRBV6-1 to TRBJ2-5; D remains ambiguous. V was clipped by 4 bases and J by 5 bases, with 11 bases between them. Germline assignment: CDR1 MNHNS and CDR2 SASEGT. The CDR3 runs 13 residues. The CDR3 DNA follows: TGTGCCAGCAGTGGCGACTTAAGGGAGACCCAGTACTTC. This encodes CASSGDLRETQYF.

The rearrangement joins TRBV14 to TRBJ1-1; 8 bases map to TRBD1. CDR3 size: 15 residues. J was trimmed by 1 base and V by 2 bases; bases with no gene match: 3. Germline V gene data show CDR1 as SGHDN and CDR2 as FVKESK. CDR3 in amino acids: CASSQNRGWNTEAFF. The CDR3 DNA reads TGTGCCAGCAGCCAAAACAGGGGGTGGAACACTGAAGCTTTCTTT.

This sequence joins TRBV2 and TRBJ2-5, with D perhaps matching TRBD2 (6 bases). CDR1 is SNHLY, CDR2 FYNNEI, per germline. The CDR3 is 13 amino acids. The ends were cut back, 7 bases at V and 3 bases at J, with 12 bases in the middle. This CDR3 reads CASNAGGEETQYF. The CDR3 coding sequence is TGTGCCAGCAACGCCGGGGGAGAAGAGACCCAGTACTTC. The full variable domain, rest sourced from reference TRBV2 and TRBJ2-5, is EPEVTQTPSHQVTQMGQEVILRCVPISNHLYFYWYRQILGQKVEFLVSFYNNEISEKSEIFDDQFSVERPDGSNFTLKIRSTKLEDSAMYFCASNAGGEETQYFGPGTRLLVL.

The chain carries TRBV15 and TRBJ1-2, with 7 positions matching TRBD1. CDR3 length equals 18 residues. V gave up 1 base and J gave up 2 bases; unmatched junction bases: 13. CDR1 and CDR2 (germline): LNHNV, YYDKDF (reference sequence). CDR3 region: CATSRVTGVARINYGYTF. CDR3 bases: TGTGCCACCAGCAGAGTAACAGGGGTGGCCAGAATAAACTATGGCTACACCTTC.

This chain connects TRBV7-2 to TRBJ1-6, with D perhaps matching TRBD1 (6 bases). Trimming took off 1 base at V and 9 bases at J, with 10 bases between the two ends. Germline lookup yields CDR1 SGHTA and CDR2 FQGNSA. The length of the CDR3 is 14 residues. The CDR3 DNA reads as TGTGCCAGCAGCTTAGTAATGGGGGCTTCACCCCTCCACTTT. It is translated as CASSLVMGASPLHF.

The CDR3 nucleotides are TGTGCCAGCAGTTTATTGTATAGGACTAGCGGGAGGAATGAGCAGTTCTTC. It codes for CASSLLYRTSGRNEQFF. This chain links TRBV27 with TRBJ2-1, with 14 bases aligning to TRBD2. The ends lost 1 base at V and 7 bases at J; junction bases unmatched: 6. Germline V gene sequence: CDR1 MNHEY, CDR2 SMNVEV (reference sequence). The CDR3 consists of 17 residues.

The chain combines TRBV9 with TRBJ1-1; D is perhaps TRBD1 (6 bases). The CDR3 runs 13 residues. The V and J ends lost 4 bases and 7 bases respectively, with 14 bases between them. The germline V gene has CDR1 SGDLS and CDR2 YYNGEE. In DNA, the CDR3 is TGTGCCAGCAGCCCCGGGGGGGGCTTTGAAGCTTTCTTT. This sequence encodes CASSPGGGFEAFF.

The V and J genes are TRBV5-6 and TRBJ2-7; TRBD1 matches at 10 bases. Germline lookup yields CDR1 SGHDT and CDR2 YYEEEE. Unmatched junction bases numbered 6, after V lost 3 bases and J lost 6 bases. The CDR3 length is 14 residues. The CDR3 spells CASSWVTGGREQYF. The CDR3 region has the DNA TGTGCCAGCAGCTGGGTGACAGGGGGCCGCGAGCAGTACTTC. The full variable domain, in which reference TRBV5-6 and TRBJ2-7 provide the parts outside the CDR3, is DAGVTQSPTHLIKTRGQQVTLRCSPKSGHDTVSWYQQALGQGPQFIFQYYEEEERQRGNFPDRFSGHQFPNYSSELNVNALLLGDSALYLCASSWVTGGREQYFGPGTRLTVT.